This TCR beta chain was sequenced in a study of blood T cell repertoires in COVID-19. Looking at the study overall: Collection of acute and convalescent COVID-19 samples took place in the United States, Italy and Spain. T cells, B-cell-depleted T cells, or PBMCs provided the cDNA or gDNA that served as material.

The CDR3 extends over 16 amino acids. V lost 3 bases, J lost 4 bases, and 8 bases stayed unmatched. Germline V gene lookup returns CDR1 KGHSH and CDR2 LQKENI. As originally analysed: Amplification with reference gene primers provided the estimates of nucleated cell counts. Some clones are missing from TCRdb's copy, which holds only in-frame ones; the method was immunoSEQ multiplex PCR. V and J calls plus clone size are reproduced from that table; the DNA served to infer D and trimming. The sample holds hundreds of thousands of clones, about 88% seen once. V is TRBV18 and J is TRBJ2-1, with TRBD2 matching 8 bases. The sequencing sample was made of peripheral blood. The receptor's source is a woman in her thirties or forties who had recovered from COVID-19. CDR3 in amino acids: CASSPSGSFGYNEQFF. In DNA form, the CDR3 reads TGTGCCAGCTCACCGAGCGGGAGCTTCGGGTACAATGAGCAGTTCTTC.